Listed below are T cell receptor beta chains from one sample, sequenced in a study of tumor and adjacent non-tumor tissue in lung cancer. TCRdb passed the multiplex PCR reads through MiXCR, listing each CDR3 protein once. The table lists about 100,000 distinct CDR3 sequences, around three fifths of them singletons. The sample comprised distant non-tumor lung tissue. The receptors derive from a man aged 30-40 years with non-small cell lung cancer. Each CDR3 is given with its conserved first and last residue. The order of the fields is clone size, J gene, V gene, CDR3 protein. Expanded clones are given a class, and other clones once, few, many or no size at all.

abundance: NA; j_gene: TRBJ2-3; v_gene: TRBV4-1; CDR3aa: CASSSRRQGDTQYF
abundance: few; j_gene: TRBJ2-5; v_gene: TRBV12-3/TRBV12-4; CDR3aa: CASGGPQGTQYF
abundance: NA; j_gene: TRBJ2-1; v_gene: TRBV6-2/TRBV6-3; CDR3aa: CVSNWGGEDEQFF
abundance: NA; j_gene: TRBJ2-2; v_gene: TRBV30; CDR3aa: CASPGAGKLFF
abundance: NA; j_gene: TRBJ2-7; v_gene: TRBV5-6; CDR3aa: CASSYGTSGRAHEQYF
abundance: many; j_gene: TRBJ2-3; v_gene: TRBV20-1; CDR3aa: CSARGESTDTQYF
abundance: NA; j_gene: TRBJ2-7; v_gene: TRBV29-1; CDR3aa: CSVEARIGGKFYEQYF
abundance: NA; j_gene: TRBJ2-3; v_gene: TRBV30; CDR3aa: CAWSVGVGGTDTHYF
abundance: many; j_gene: TRBJ2-3; v_gene: TRBV20-1; CDR3aa: CSARQPGLAVSDTQYF
abundance: NA; j_gene: TRBJ1-4; v_gene: TRBV29-1; CDR3aa: CSAEEGPANEKLFF
abundance: NA; j_gene: TRBJ2-1; v_gene: TRBV5-4; CDR3aa: CASSHWTQGEQFF
abundance: NA; j_gene: TRBJ2-3; v_gene: TRBV29-1; CDR3aa: CSGRLVGGFTDTQCF
abundance: few; j_gene: TRBJ2-1; v_gene: TRBV11-3; CDR3aa: CASSLTLGNEQFF
abundance: NA; j_gene: TRBJ2-3; v_gene: TRBV12-3/TRBV12-4; CDR3aa: CACSPSGRGTDTQYF
abundance: NA; j_gene: TRBJ2-1; v_gene: TRBV29-1; CDR3aa: CNVKPYNEQFF